A single sample gave rise to the 16 T cell receptor beta chains below, sequenced in a study of blood T cells in healthy people across ages. Primed by a sample-barcoded 5' primer and a J-beta primer mix, a second PCR proceeded for about 6 to 12 cycles. From the 5' RACE reads, TCRdb called clonotypes with MiXCR, one entry per CDR3 protein. This repertoire shows 800,000 to 950,000 distinct CDR3 sequences, about 29% found once; its top ten account for approximately 10%. This same sample was also part of a study on T cells of mothers and their children.

Sequencing was done on a sample of blood. Every receptor here comes from a middle-aged woman in good health.

This chain joins TRBV6-1 and TRBJ1-5; D is possibly TRBD1 (6 bases). V was pared by 4 bases and J by 1 base, with 11 bases between. Germline V gene lookup returns CDR1 MNHNS and CDR2 SASEGT. This CDR3 has 15 amino acids. CDR3 sequence reads: CASSGTGLSNQPQHF. CDR3 DNA: TGTGCCAGCAGTGGCACAGGGTTAAGCAATCAGCCCCAGCATTTT.

This clonotype was found many times. V gene TRBV3-1 combines with J gene TRBJ1-2; D gene unclear. Trimming cost V 2 bases and J 8 bases, with 9 bases left between them. The CDR3 consists of 12 residues. Germline CDR1 LGHDT, CDR2 YNNKEL (reference sequence). Here the CDR3 reads CASSQRDWGYTF. The CDR3 region has the DNA TGTGCCAGCAGCCAACGGGATTGGGGCTACACCTTC.

In this sample, this clonotype turned up many times. This chain connects TRBV20-1 to TRBJ2-2, with 9 bases that match TRBD2. Germline V CDR1 and CDR2: DFQATT, SNEGSKA (reference sequence). This CDR3 has 15 residues. The V gene end was trimmed by 3 bases and the J gene end by 3 bases; junction bases not matched to a gene: 5. The CDR3 loop reads CSASRLAEDTGELFF. The CDR3 bases are TGCAGTGCTAGCAGACTAGCGGAGGACACCGGGGAGCTGTTTTTT.

This sequence joins TRBV10-3 and TRBJ2-3; 9 positions agree with TRBD2. V lost 1 base and J lost 0; bases outside the gene matches: 5. CDR1 and CDR2 from the germline V gene are ENHRY and SYGVKD. CDR3 length: 17 amino acids. In nucleotides, the CDR3 is TGTGCCATCAGTGAGTTGAGCGGGGGGATAAGCACAGATACGCAGTATTTT. This translates into CAISELSGGISTDTQYF.

About this clonotype: A much larger clone sits a single nucleotide away, making a read error possible. This chain joins TRBV6-5 and TRBJ1-1; the D is unclear. The CDR3 totals 12 residues. Per the germline V gene, CDR1 is MNHEY and CDR2 is SVGAGI. The CDR3 coding sequence is TGTGCCAGCAGTATAGGGAACGCTGAAGCTTTCTTT. Translated, it gives CASSIGNAEAFF.

The sample holds many counts of this clonotype. The chain carries TRBV20-1 and TRBJ1-6, with D possibly being TRBD1 (5 bases). Germline V gene lookup returns CDR1 DFQATT and CDR2 SNEGSKA (reference sequence). The CDR3 is 12 residues long. Trimming pared 1 base from V and 10 bases from J, leaving 8 bases between. In nucleotides, the CDR3 is TGCAGTGCTAGAGCCGAGGGGTCACCCCTCCACTTT. It is translated as CSARAEGSPLHF.

V gene TRBV21-1 combines with J gene TRBJ2-7; the table's D call TRBD1 went unverified against the DNA. TRBV21-1 counts as a pseudogene. The CDR3 is 14 amino acids. The CDR3 is CASTKNVGGREQYF. The CDR3 bases are TGTGCCAGCACCAAAAATGTCGGGGGCCGCGAGCAGTACTTC.

On this clonotype itself: The junction and the germline gene differ at one end; a read error may be behind it. The gene calls are TRBV5-1 and TRBJ1-6; D is perhaps TRBD1 (6 bases). This CDR3 is built from 15 residues. Germline values: CDR1 SGHRS, CDR2 YFSETQ. CDR3 DNA sequence: TGCGCCAGCAGCTCGTTCACCGGGGACAATTCACCCCGCCACTTT. This gives the protein CASSSFTGDNSPRHF.

This clonotype was observed many times. V is TRBV5-1 and J is TRBJ2-5; TRBD1 agrees at 8 bases. In germline, CDR1 is SGHRS, CDR2 YFSETQ. The CDR3 spans 15 residues. V shed 4 bases and J 5 bases; nucleotides not matched to a gene: 10. The CDR3 DNA reads as TGCGCCAGCAGCGACCGGACAGGGCGAGGGGAGACCCAGTACTTC. This gives the protein CASSDRTGRGETQYF.

With regard to this clonotype: One junction end does not reproduce the germline sequence, and a read error may be involved. This chain links TRBV4-3 with TRBJ2-1, with D tentatively TRBD1 (5 bases). The J call is doubtful: the DNA matches TRBJ2-7 better. CDR3 size: 18 residues. Looked up from germline, CDR1 is LGHNA and CDR2 is YSLEER. The CDR3 loop is CAGSQDGLDKSSYNEQYF. The CDR3 bases are TGCGCCGGCAGCCAAGATGGATTGGACAAGAGCTCCTACAATGAGCAGTACTTC.

This clonotype was recorded once. The chain's CDR3 is CSARDRGAWDNEQFF. The DNA of the CDR3 is TGCAGTGCTAGAGATCGGGGGGCCTGGGACAATGAGCAGTTCTTC. This chain joins TRBV20-1 and TRBJ2-1, with D tentatively TRBD2 (7 bases). The CDR3 spans 15 residues. The ends were cut back, 0 bases at V and 5 bases at J, with 14 bases in the middle. CDR1 and CDR2 (germline): DFQATT, SNEGSKA (reference sequence).

This chain joins TRBV6-5 and TRBJ2-7, with D uncertain. V lost 5 bases to trimming and J lost 6 bases, with 14 bases between them. There are 13 residues in the CDR3. Germline values: CDR1 MNHEY, CDR2 SVGAGI. CDR3: CASSPPHSSEQYF. The CDR3 DNA reads as TGTGCCAGCAGTCCGCCCCATTCGTCCGAGCAGTACTTC.

At least ten counts were recorded for this clonotype. The chain recombines TRBV29-1 with TRBJ2-7; D uncertain. The CDR3 runs to 11 residues. The V gene's germline CDR1 is SQVTM and CDR2 ANQGSEA. Trimming cost V 2 bases and J 6 bases, with 8 bases left between them. CDR3 coding DNA: TGCAGCGTTGAAATTTTGCTCGAGCAGTACTTC. Translation gives CSVEILLEQYF.

This rearrangement joins TRBV6-5 to TRBJ2-7, with D possibly being TRBD1 (6 bases). The CDR3 contains 15 residues. The V and J ends lost 5 bases and 1 base respectively, with 15 bases between them. Germline-derived CDR1 and CDR2 are MNHEY and SVGAGI. The CDR3: CASSGYRDISYEQYF. As DNA, the CDR3 is TGTGCCAGCAGTGGATACCGGGACATTTCCTACGAGCAGTACTTC.

V is TRBV11-2 and J is TRBJ2-5; 7 bases map to TRBD1. This CDR3 has 14 residues. Trimming cost V 4 bases and J 5 bases; bases outside gene matches: 7. Germline-derived CDR1 and CDR2 are SGHAT and FQNNGV. The CDR3 bases are TGTGCCAGCAGCTGGGAGAGGGGGCGGGAGACCCAGTACTTC. Translated, it gives CASSWERGRETQYF.

This clonotype was counted between two and nine times. The rearrangement links TRBV4-2 to TRBJ1-2, with D hard to call. The CDR3 contains 16 residues. CDR1 LGHNA and CDR2 YNFKEQ come from the germline V gene. Trimming removed 0 bases at V and 3 bases at J, with 14 bases between. CDR3 nucleotides: TGTGCCAGCAGCCAAGAGTGGACGGGGAGGGACTATGGCTACACCTTC. As protein: CASSQEWTGRDYGYTF.